This T cell receptor (beta chain) was identified during a study of T cell repertoires in cytomegalovirus infection. Overall study: Well-studied HLA-B-restricted CMV epitopes were used in the study alongside recently identified HLA-C-restricted ones. Overall study results and limits: CMV-specific HLA-C-restricted TCR beta clonotypes dominated the ex vivo response. Cumulative public TCR beta family frequency identified carriers of CMV plus the relevant HLA.

TCRdb used MiXCR to reprocess the reads, holding one entry per CDR3 protein. The data show some 560,000 distinct CDR3 sequences, under 45% seen once. The CDR3 sequence is 16 residues long. CDR1 and CDR2 from the germline V gene are SEHNR and FQNEAQ (reference sequence). V shed 3 bases, J shed 3 bases, and the junction held 6 bases outside the gene matches. The sample holds many counts of this clonotype. Its antigen remains unknown. This receptor was taken from a human donor in good health (CMV status not recorded). Some clones in this sample may be carry-over from other donors' samples. The material was cultured PBMCs, obtained from culture after CMV antigen stimulation. The chain couples TRBV7-9 to TRBJ2-3; 10 nucleotides align to TRBD2. DNA for the CDR3: TGTGCCAGCAGCTTCCTCTCGACTAGCGGGACAGATACGCAGTATTTT. Translated, it gives CASSFLSTSGTDTQYF.